A single sample is the source of the 5 T cell receptor beta chains below, sequenced in a study of T cell responses to AZD1222 COVID-19 vaccine. Only in-frame clones appear in the TCRdb table, and some are missing; sequencing was by immunoSEQ multiplex PCR. Among 200,000 or so clones listed, about 87% were seen once. Sequenced material: peripheral blood, taken on day 0 of MenACWY control vaccination. The receptors were gathered from an adult in good health.

V gene TRBV6-5 combines with J gene TRBJ2-3; the match to TRBD2 covers 7 bases. The CDR3 is made up of 13 amino acids. V was pared by 6 bases and J by 1 base, with 1 base of the junction left unmatched. Germline V gene data show CDR1 as MNHEY and CDR2 as SVGAGI. As DNA, the CDR3 is TGTGCCAGCAGACTAGCGCGCACAGATACGCAGTATTTT. Amino acids: CASRLARTDTQYF.

The chain combines TRBV5-8 with TRBJ2-3; D is perhaps TRBD1 (6 bases). Germline V CDR1 and CDR2: SGHTS, YDEGEE. The CDR3 has 17 amino acids. V was clipped by 0 bases and J by 4 bases, with 18 bases between them. The CDR3 loop is CASSLAPGHLGADTQYF. The CDR3 DNA follows: TGTGCCAGCAGCTTGGCCCCGGGACACCTTGGGGCAGATACGCAGTATTTT.

The chain recombines TRBV25-1 with TRBJ1-1; weak D call: TRBD1 (5 bases). V dropped 6 bases and J dropped 1 base, with 12 bases sitting between them. This CDR3 is built from 14 residues. CDR1 MGHDK and CDR2 SYGVNS come from the germline V gene. CDR3 residues: CASRPAGQNTEAFF. The CDR3 DNA sequence: TGTGCCAGCAGGCCCGCAGGACAGAACACTGAAGCTTTCTTT.

This clone was seen a single time. The same CDR3 is also encoded by other DNA sequences in this sample. The chain joins TRBV5-5 to TRBJ2-2; 8 nucleotides agree with TRBD2. Germline CDR1 SGHKS, CDR2 YYEKEE (reference sequence). CDR3 length: 15 amino acids. V lost 0 bases and J lost 5; bases outside the gene matches: 3. CDR3 region: CASSLAGGRTGELFF. Here the CDR3 DNA reads TGTGCCAGCAGCTTGGCTGGCGGGAGGACCGGGGAGCTGTTTTTT.

The CDR3: CASSRTGGFGTNTGELFF. In DNA, the CDR3 is TGTGCCAGCTCCCGGACAGGGGGCTTCGGTACGAACACCGGGGAGCTGTTTTTT. The chain links TRBV9 to TRBJ2-2; 11 positions match TRBD1. The V segment lost 7 bases and the J segment 0 bases; nucleotides outside the gene matches: 11. CDR3 size: 18 residues. Germline V gene lookup returns CDR1 SGDLS and CDR2 YYNGEE.